These 21 T cell receptor beta chains originate from one sample sequenced in a study of vaccination and CD4 T cells after COVID-19. No cognate antigen is known for these TCRs. The treatment was: roughly nine-day PBMC culture with coronavirus spike peptide pools or control peptides (ViraFEST assay). Ahead of the COVID-19 pandemic (2011-2018), the CD4+ T cells of the unexposed donor were collected. The Oncomine TCR Beta short-read assay generated sequence data from the DNA of cultured CD4+ T cells. TCRdb itself ran the PCR reads through MiXCR, one entry per CDR3 protein. Among under 8,000 distinct CDR3 sequences listed, roughly 50% were seen once. The sample was CD4+ T cells from blood, cultured in vitro. These TCRs come from a human donor in good health.

V is TRBV24-1 and J is TRBJ1-2; D gene unclear. The CDR3 runs 12 residues. V was clipped by 11 bases and J by 1 base, with 10 bases between them. Germline V CDR1 and CDR2: KGHDR, SFDVKD. CDR3 in DNA: TGTGCCATCGAGGCGGATAACTATGGCTACACCTTC. It codes for CAIEADNYGYTF.

In this sample, this clonotype turned up a few times. The genes are TRBV18 and TRBJ1-5; D not resolved. Trimming removed 1 base from V and 1 base from J, with 23 bases in between. The CDR3 totals 20 residues. Germline loops: CDR1 KGHSH, CDR2 LQKENI. The CDR3 loop reads CASSPRPKVLLDGSNQPQHF. CDR3 in DNA: TGTGCCAGCTCACCACGCCCAAAGGTCCTCCTGGACGGGAGCAATCAGCCCCAGCATTTT.

The J gene is TRBJ1-2, the V gene TRBV19; D is unclear. The length of the CDR3 is 14 residues. V was clipped by 4 bases and J by 0 bases, with 9 bases between them. The germline gives CDR1 LNHDA, CDR2 SQIVND (reference sequence). The CDR3 DNA is TGTGCCAGTAGTAAGGAGGAGACTAACTATGGCTACACCTTC. Translation: CASSKEETNYGYTF.

In its sample, this clonotype was seen a few times. The chain employs TRBV15 and TRBJ1-2, with 10 bases fitting TRBD1. Unmatched junction bases numbered 4, after V lost 3 bases and J lost 3 bases. Germline V gene sequence: CDR1 LNHNV, CDR2 YYDKDF (reference sequence). The CDR3 has 15 residues. This CDR3 is CATSSPGTGDYGYTF. The CDR3, as DNA: TGTGCCACCAGCAGCCCCGGGACAGGGGACTATGGCTACACCTTC. Full variable domain (remainder filled in from reference TRBV15 and TRBJ1-2): DAMVIQNPRYQVTQFGKPVTLSCSQTLNHNVMYWYQQKSSQAPKLLFHYYDKDFNNEADTPDNFQSRRPNTSFCFLDIRSPGLGDTAMYLCATSSPGTGDYGYTFGSGTRLTVV.

V gene TRBV20-1 combines with J gene TRBJ1-6, with D possibly matching TRBD1 (5 bases). With 2 bases removed from V and 9 bases from J, the gap between germline ends came to 17 bases. Germline CDR1 DFQATT, CDR2 SNEGSKA (reference sequence). The CDR3 contains 15 residues. The CDR3 reads CSARSDAGFSSPLHF. DNA of the CDR3: TGCAGTGCTAGAAGTGACGCAGGGTTTTCTTCACCCCTCCACTTT.

This chain links TRBV7-2 with TRBJ2-3; perhaps TRBD2 as D (5 bases). The CDR3 is made up of 14 amino acids. Germline CDR1 SGHTA, CDR2 FQGNSA. Trimming cost V 3 bases and J 0 bases, with 7 bases left between them. CDR3 amino acids: CASSFRGSTDTQYF. In DNA, the CDR3 is TGTGCCAGCAGCTTCCGGGGTAGCACAGATACGCAGTATTTT.

This chain joins TRBV27 and TRBJ1-6; D call uncertain. The CDR3 spans 14 residues. Germline assignment: CDR1 MNHEY and CDR2 SMNVEV (reference sequence). The germline V and J ends were trimmed by 3 bases and 7 bases, with 10 bases remaining between them. The CDR3 bases are TGTGCCAGCAGTTTTGAGGGATGGAATTCACCCCTCCACTTT. Residues: CASSFEGWNSPLHF.

The chain couples TRBV19 to TRBJ1-6; D is undetermined. Trimming took 5 bases from V and 6 from J, leaving 17 bases between them. Germline V CDR1 and CDR2: LNHDA, SQIVND (reference sequence). The length of the CDR3 is 16 residues. CDR3 residues: CASSPPLGSANSPLHF. CDR3 in DNA: TGTGCCAGTAGTCCCCCCCTAGGGTCGGCTAATTCACCCCTCCACTTT.

This clonotype came up a few times. The chain couples TRBV19 to TRBJ1-1; D gene unclear. The CDR3 extends over 13 amino acids. V was pared by 3 bases and J by 3 bases, with 8 bases between. Germline V lookup: CDR1 LNHDA, CDR2 SQIVND (reference sequence). The CDR3 protein is CASSIKGYTEAFF. DNA for the CDR3: TGTGCCAGTAGTATTAAGGGTTACACTGAAGCTTTCTTT.

In the case of this clonotype: Germline is not matched at one junction end, which may reflect a read error. This CDR3 is CVSSSQGMQETQYF. CDR3 in DNA: TGTGTCAGCAGTTCCCAGGGGATGCAGGAGACCCAGTACTTC. The chain combines TRBV12-3 or TRBV12-4 with TRBJ2-5, with D perhaps matching TRBD1 (6 bases). The CDR3 contains 14 residues.

Details on this clonotype: The junction departs from germline at one end; a sequencing error may be responsible. V gene TRBV30 combines with J gene TRBJ2-1; D is possibly TRBD1 (5 bases). The CDR3 contains 12 residues. Germline V gene data show CDR1 as GTSNPN and CDR2 as SVGIG (reference sequence). For the CDR3, the DNA is TGTGCCTGGAGTCGACAGTATCCCAGCTTGATCTTC. It yields the protein CAWSRQYPSLIF.

About this clonotype itself: Germline and junction disagree at one end, which may indicate a read error. V gene TRBV20-1 combines with J gene TRBJ1-5, with D tentatively TRBD1 (6 bases). CDR1 is DFQATT and CDR2 is SNEGSKA in the germline V gene (reference sequence). There are 15 residues in the CDR3. The CDR3 nucleotides read TGCAGTGCTAGAGAACCGTTCGGGGGCAACCAGCCCCAGCATTTT. Its translation: CSAREPFGGNQPQHF.

The chain employs TRBV4-3 and TRBJ2-1; 8 nucleotides agree with TRBD2. Germline assignment: CDR1 LGHNA and CDR2 YSLEER. This CDR3 has 20 amino acids. J gave up 5 bases and V 5 bases, and 23 bases lay outside the gene matches. The CDR3 is CASSWGGTSWTPIRDNEQFF. DNA of the CDR3: TGCGCCAGCAGCTGGGGGGGGACTAGTTGGACGCCTATACGGGACAATGAGCAGTTCTTC.

The gene calls are TRBV23-1 and TRBJ2-2, with D perhaps TRBD1 (6 bases). TRBV23-1 is identified as an open reading frame with a role that is uncertain. V lost 3 bases and J 4 bases, leaving 15 bases between the germline ends. The CDR3 sequence is 16 residues long. The CDR3 DNA follows: TGCGCCAGCAGTCAGCTACAGGGAAGAGGCACCGGGGAGCTGTTTTTT. Residues: CASSQLQGRGTGELFF.

This clonotype has only a few counts. The J gene is TRBJ1-6, the V gene TRBV2, with D perhaps TRBD1 (5 bases). The CDR3 totals 15 residues. Per the germline V gene, CDR1 is SNHLY and CDR2 is FYNNEI. The V end was cut by 7 bases, the J end by 8 bases, with 18 bases between. The DNA of the CDR3 is TGTGCCAGCAAACCCCAGTCAGGGAACGATTCACCCCTCCACTTT. It yields the protein CASKPQSGNDSPLHF.

The V call is TRBV6-1, the J call TRBJ1-1; D is ambiguous. The CDR3 contains 18 residues. Germline CDR1 reads MNHNS; CDR2 reads SASEGT. The ends were cut back, 0 bases at V and 3 bases at J, with 20 bases in the middle. In nucleotides, the CDR3 is TGTGCCAGCAGTGAAGCGCTTCGGGCGGCGGTCGGGGACACTGAAGCTTTCTTT. Amino acid sequence: CASSEALRAAVGDTEAFF.

This clonotype was picked up a small number of times. This chain links TRBV14 with TRBJ2-3; D is uncertain. Germline values: CDR1 SGHDN, CDR2 FVKESK. This CDR3 has 13 residues. V gave up 6 bases and J gave up 2 bases, with 9 bases separating them. CDR3 in DNA: TGTGCCAGCAGACAGACTGCCACAGATACGCAGTATTTT. Protein sequence: CASRQTATDTQYF.

The rearrangement links TRBV27 to TRBJ2-7; D unresolved. Germline V gene lookup returns CDR1 MNHEY and CDR2 SMNVEV (reference sequence). This CDR3 spans 16 amino acids. Trimming shortened V by 0 bases and J by 3 bases, and 15 bases separated the two germline ends. The CDR3 reads CASSLSDRRRGYEQYF. CDR3 nucleotides: TGTGCCAGCAGTTTATCTGATCGTCGACGAGGCTACGAGCAGTACTTC.

This clonotype was seen only a few times. This chain uses TRBV20-1 with TRBJ2-2; 9 nucleotides line up with TRBD2. V dropped 4 bases and J dropped 1; count of bases not matched to a gene: 7. This CDR3 spans 16 amino acids. The V gene's germline CDR1 is DFQATT and CDR2 SNEGSKA (reference sequence). CDR3 protein: CSATSVLAGNTGELFF. As DNA, the CDR3 is TGCAGTGCTACGTCGGTACTAGCGGGGAACACCGGGGAGCTGTTTTTT.

This chain's CDR3 is CAASGGAEDTQYF. The CDR3 DNA follows: TGTGCCGCTAGCGGGGGGGCCGAAGATACGCAGTATTTT. This rearrangement joins TRBV5-4 to TRBJ2-3, with 12 bases fitting TRBD2. This CDR3 spans 13 amino acids. Germline CDR1 SGHNT, CDR2 YYREEE (reference sequence). Unmatched junction bases numbered 5, after V lost 10 bases and J lost 5 bases.

The table lists this clonotype with a few counts. V usage is TRBV7-9 and J usage is TRBJ1-6; D is unresolved. Germline V lookup: CDR1 SEHNR, CDR2 FQNEAQ (reference sequence). This CDR3 is 15 amino acids long. Trimming removed 2 bases at V and 4 bases at J, with 9 bases between. DNA of the CDR3: TGTGCCAGCAGCTTAACGACCGGATATAATTCACCCCTCCACTTT. It is translated as CASSLTTGYNSPLHF.